Listed below are T cell receptor beta chains from one sample, sequenced in a study of memory CD4+ T cells and cytomegalovirus serostatus. This table comes from immunoSEQ multiplex PCR, and its TCRdb copy is limited to in-frame clones, with some not included. The repertoire has 75,000 to 95,000 clones, over 80% of them found once; the top ten carry less than 0.85%. The source material was memory CD4+ T cells from blood. The receptors originated from an adult in good health and CMV-seronegative. CDR3s include the opening cysteine and the closing phenylalanine or tryptophan. Size is stated for part of the rows, as once, few or many counts, or as a class when the clone is expanded.

>.|TRBJ1-2|TRBV13
CASSSSGTGGPVNYGYTF
>.|TRBJ2-7|TRBV4-2
CASSQDRRGGNYEQYF
>.|TRBJ1-2|TRBV9
CASSDNYGYTF
>once|TRBJ1-2|TRBV5-6
CASSLLSGQADTF
>.|TRBJ1-2|TRBV7-9
CASSPTARGYTF
>.|TRBJ1-2|TRBV7-2
CASSARDQRDGYTF
>few|TRBJ1-2|TRBV25-1
CASRGSTNYGYTF
>.|TRBJ1-1|TRBV5-1
CASSFTGLDTEAFF
>.|TRBJ2-2|TRBV5-4
CASTHGPGGDTGELFF
>.|TRBJ1-4|TRBV18
CASSPRTGATNEKLFF
>few|TRBJ1-5|TRBV7-6
CASSPMAGTSNQPQHF
>.|TRBJ1-2|TRBV5-6
CASSLAGTANYGYTF
>.|TRBJ1-1|TRBV25-1
CASSKTMSTEAFF
>.|TRBJ1-2|TRBV7-9
CASQLGTYGYTF
>once|TRBJ1-1|TRBV28
CASSFRQDTEAFF
>.|TRBJ2-7|TRBV7-2
CASSHPLRTGSHEQYF
>.|TRBJ2-7|TRBV7-9
CASSLGGVQLHF
>.|TRBJ2-2|TRBV4-1
CASSQVPLVGTGELFF
>.|TRBJ1-5|TRBV6-1
CASYPWGANNQPQHF
>.|TRBJ2-7|TRBV11-2
CASSRDRSSYEQYF
>.|TRBJ1-1|TRBV4-1
CASSQENRNTEAFF
>.|TRBJ1-1|TRBV27
CASRPRTGVRTEAFF
>few|TRBJ2-1|TRBV18
CASSPGDRGYLNNEQFF
>.|TRBJ1-1|TRBV6-1
CASSPGATEAFF
>.|TRBJ1-5|TRBV6-5
CASSYDRGHNQPQHF
>once|TRBJ2-7|TRBV5-1
CASSLEVGLVEGDF
>.|TRBJ2-1|TRBV29-1
CSVRTLPRYEQFF
>.|TRBJ1-2|TRBV27
CASSLRPGEGGYTF
>.|TRBJ1-2|TRBV28
CASSLPVTTNYGYTF
>.|TRBJ2-7|TRBV6-5
CASSYSGIDMAYEQYF
>.|TRBJ2-4|TRBV19
CASSIGAALMAKNIQYF
>.|TRBJ1-2|TRBV18
CASSPTGVGGYTF